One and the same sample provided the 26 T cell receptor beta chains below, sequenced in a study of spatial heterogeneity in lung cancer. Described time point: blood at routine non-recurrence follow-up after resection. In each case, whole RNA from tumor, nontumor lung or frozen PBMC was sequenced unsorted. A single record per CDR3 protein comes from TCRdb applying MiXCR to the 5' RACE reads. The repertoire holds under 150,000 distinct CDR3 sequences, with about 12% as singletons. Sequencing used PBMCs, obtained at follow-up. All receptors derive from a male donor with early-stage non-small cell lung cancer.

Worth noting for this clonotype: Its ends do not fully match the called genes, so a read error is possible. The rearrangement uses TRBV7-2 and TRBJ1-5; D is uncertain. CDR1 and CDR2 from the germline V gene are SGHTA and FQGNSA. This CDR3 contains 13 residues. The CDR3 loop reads CASSLGFNQPRHF. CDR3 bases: TGTGCCAGCAGTCTCGGGTTCAATCAGCCCCGGCATTTT.

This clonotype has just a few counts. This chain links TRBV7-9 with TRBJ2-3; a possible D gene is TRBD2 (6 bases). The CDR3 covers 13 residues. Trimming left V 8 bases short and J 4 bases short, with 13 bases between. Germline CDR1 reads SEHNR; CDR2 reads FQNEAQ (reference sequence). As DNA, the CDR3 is TGTGCCAGCGAGGGCGGGGTCGCAGATACGCAGTATTTT. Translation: CASEGGVADTQYF.

CDR3 loop: CASSSGLAGGRRADTQYF. CDR3 coding DNA: TGTGCCAGCAGTTCTGGACTAGCGGGGGGACGAAGGGCAGATACGCAGTATTTT. V gene TRBV6-5 combines with J gene TRBJ2-3; 14 bases are a match to TRBD2. The CDR3 extends over 18 amino acids. The V gene end was trimmed by 4 bases and the J gene end by 4 bases; junction bases not matched to a gene: 10. The germline V gene encodes CDR1 MNHEY and CDR2 SVGAGI.

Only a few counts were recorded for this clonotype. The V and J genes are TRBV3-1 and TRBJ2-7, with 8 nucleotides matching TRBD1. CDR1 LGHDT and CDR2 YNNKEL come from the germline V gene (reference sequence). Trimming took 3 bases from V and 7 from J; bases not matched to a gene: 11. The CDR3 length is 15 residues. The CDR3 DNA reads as TGTGCCAGCAGCCAGGGGTGGCAGGGGGCACGAGAGCAGTACTTC. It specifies CASSQGWQGAREQYF.

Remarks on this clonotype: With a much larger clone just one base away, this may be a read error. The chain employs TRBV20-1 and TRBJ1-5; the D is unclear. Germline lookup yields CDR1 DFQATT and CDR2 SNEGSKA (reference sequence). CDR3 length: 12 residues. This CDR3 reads CSLVSLNQPRHF. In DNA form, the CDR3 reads TGCAGCCTCGTTAGCCTCAATCAGCCCCGGCATTTT.

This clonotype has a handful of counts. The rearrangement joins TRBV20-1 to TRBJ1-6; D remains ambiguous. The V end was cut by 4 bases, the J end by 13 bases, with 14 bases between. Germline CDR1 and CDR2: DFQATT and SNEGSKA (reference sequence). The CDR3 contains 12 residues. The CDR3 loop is CSATDSGRPLHF. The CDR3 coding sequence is TGCAGTGCTACCGACTCCGGACGTCCCCTCCACTTT.

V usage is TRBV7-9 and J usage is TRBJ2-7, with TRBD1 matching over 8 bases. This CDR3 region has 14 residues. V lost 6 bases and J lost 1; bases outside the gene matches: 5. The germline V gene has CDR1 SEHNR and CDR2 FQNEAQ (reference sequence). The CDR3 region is CASRTGTGSYEQYF. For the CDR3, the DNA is TGTGCCAGCAGAACCGGGACAGGTTCCTACGAGCAGTACTTC.

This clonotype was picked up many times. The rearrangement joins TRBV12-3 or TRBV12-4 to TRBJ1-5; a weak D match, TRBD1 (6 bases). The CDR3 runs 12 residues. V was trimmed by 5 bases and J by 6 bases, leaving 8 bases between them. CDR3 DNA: TGTGCCAGCAGTACAGGGTTTCAGCCCCAGCATTTT. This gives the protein CASSTGFQPQHF.

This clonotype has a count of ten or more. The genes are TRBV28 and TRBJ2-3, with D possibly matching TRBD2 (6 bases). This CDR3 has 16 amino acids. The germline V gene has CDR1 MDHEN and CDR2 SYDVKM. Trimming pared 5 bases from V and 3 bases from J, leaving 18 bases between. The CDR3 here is CASSGVTGLRTDTQYF. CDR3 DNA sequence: TGTGCCAGCAGTGGGGTAACGGGACTTCGAACAGATACGCAGTATTTT. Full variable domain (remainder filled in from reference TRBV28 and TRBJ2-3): DVKVTQSSRYLVKRTGEKVFLECVQDMDHENMFWYRQDPGLGLRLIYFSYDVKMKEKGDIPEGYSVSREKKERFSLILESASTNQTSMYLCASSGVTGLRTDTQYFGPGTRLTVL.

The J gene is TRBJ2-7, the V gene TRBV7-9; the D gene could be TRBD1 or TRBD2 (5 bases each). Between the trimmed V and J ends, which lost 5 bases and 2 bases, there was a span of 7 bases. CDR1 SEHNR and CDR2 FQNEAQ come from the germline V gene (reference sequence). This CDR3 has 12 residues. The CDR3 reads CASSQGAYEQYF. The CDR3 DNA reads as TGTGCCAGCAGCCAGGGAGCCTACGAGCAGTACTTC.

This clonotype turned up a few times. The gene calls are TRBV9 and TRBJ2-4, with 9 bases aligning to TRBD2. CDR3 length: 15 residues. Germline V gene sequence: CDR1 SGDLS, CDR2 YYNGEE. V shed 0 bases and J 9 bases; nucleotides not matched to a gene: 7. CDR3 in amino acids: CASSVGLAGQGIQYF. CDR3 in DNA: TGTGCCAGCAGCGTAGGGCTAGCGGGGCAAGGCATTCAGTACTTC.

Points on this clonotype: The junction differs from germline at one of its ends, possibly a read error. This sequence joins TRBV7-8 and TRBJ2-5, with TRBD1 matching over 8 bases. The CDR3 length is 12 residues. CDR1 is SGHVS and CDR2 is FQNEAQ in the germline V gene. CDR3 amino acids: CASSFVRGQETF. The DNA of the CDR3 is TGTGCCAGCAGCTTCGTAAGGGGACAGGAAACTTTC.

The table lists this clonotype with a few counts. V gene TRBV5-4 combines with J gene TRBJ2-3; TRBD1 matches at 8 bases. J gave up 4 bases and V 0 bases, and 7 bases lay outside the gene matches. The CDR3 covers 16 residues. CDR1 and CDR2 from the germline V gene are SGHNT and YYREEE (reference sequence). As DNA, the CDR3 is TGTGCCAGCAGCTTGGCAGGGGACAGGAATTCAGATACGCAGTATTTT. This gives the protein CASSLAGDRNSDTQYF.

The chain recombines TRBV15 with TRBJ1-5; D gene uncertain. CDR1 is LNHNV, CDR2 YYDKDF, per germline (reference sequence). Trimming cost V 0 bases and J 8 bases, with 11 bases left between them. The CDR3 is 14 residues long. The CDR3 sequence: CATSRDTSLKPQHF. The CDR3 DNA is TGTGCCACCAGCAGAGACACCTCCCTAAAGCCCCAGCATTTT.

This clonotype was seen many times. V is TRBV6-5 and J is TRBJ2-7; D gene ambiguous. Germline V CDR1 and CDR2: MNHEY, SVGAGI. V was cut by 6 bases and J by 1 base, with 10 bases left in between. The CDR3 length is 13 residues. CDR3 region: CASRLLGSYEQYF. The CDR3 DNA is TGTGCCAGCAGACTACTGGGATCCTACGAGCAGTACTTC.

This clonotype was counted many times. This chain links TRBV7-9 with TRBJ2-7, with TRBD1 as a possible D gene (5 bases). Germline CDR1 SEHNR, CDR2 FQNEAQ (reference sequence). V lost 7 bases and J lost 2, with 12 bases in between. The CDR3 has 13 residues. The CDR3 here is CASMSARAYEQYF. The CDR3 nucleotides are TGTGCCAGCATGAGTGCCAGGGCCTACGAGCAGTACTTC.

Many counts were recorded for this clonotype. CDR3 region: CASSPGTGVLNREQYF. The CDR3 bases are TGTGCCAGCAGCCCAGGGACAGGGGTCCTCAATCGCGAGCAGTACTTC. The J gene is TRBJ2-7, the V gene TRBV7-2, with 10 bases fitting TRBD1. The V and J ends lost 5 bases and 6 bases, in that order; junction bases with no gene match: 13. The germline V gene encodes CDR1 SGHTA and CDR2 FQGNSA. This CDR3 is built from 16 residues.

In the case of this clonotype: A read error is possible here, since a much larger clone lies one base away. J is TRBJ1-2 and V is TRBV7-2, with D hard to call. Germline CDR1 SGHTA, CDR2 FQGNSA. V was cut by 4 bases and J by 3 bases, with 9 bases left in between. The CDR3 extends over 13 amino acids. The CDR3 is CASSSNGDYGYTF. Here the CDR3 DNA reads TGTGCCAGCAGCTCGAATGGGGACTATGGCTACACCTTC.

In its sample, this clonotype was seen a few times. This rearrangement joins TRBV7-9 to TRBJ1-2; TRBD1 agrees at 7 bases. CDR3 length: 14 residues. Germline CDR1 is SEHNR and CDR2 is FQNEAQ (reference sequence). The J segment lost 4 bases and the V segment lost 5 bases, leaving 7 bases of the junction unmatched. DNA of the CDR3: TGTGCCAGCAGCACAAACAGGGGAACCTATGGCTACACCTTC. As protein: CASSTNRGTYGYTF.

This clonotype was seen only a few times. DNA of the CDR3: TGTGCCAGCAGTCGCAGCTCCTACGAGCAGTACTTC. As protein: CASSRSSYEQYF. This chain connects TRBV7-8 to TRBJ2-7; D remains unclear. This CDR3 region has 12 residues. The V end lost 6 bases, the J end lost 0 bases, and 6 bases lay between the germline ends. Per germline, CDR1 SGHVS and CDR2 FQNEAQ.

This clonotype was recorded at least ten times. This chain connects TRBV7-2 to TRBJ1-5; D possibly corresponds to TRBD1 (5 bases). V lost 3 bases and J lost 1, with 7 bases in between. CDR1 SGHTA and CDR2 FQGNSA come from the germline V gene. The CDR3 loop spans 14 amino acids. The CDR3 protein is CASSLAGSNQPQHF. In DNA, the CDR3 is TGTGCCAGCAGCTTGGCAGGGAGCAATCAGCCCCAGCATTTT.

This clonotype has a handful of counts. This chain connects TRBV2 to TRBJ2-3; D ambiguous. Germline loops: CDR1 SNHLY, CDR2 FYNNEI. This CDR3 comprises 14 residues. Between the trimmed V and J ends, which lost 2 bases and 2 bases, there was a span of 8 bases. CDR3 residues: CASSERKSTDTQYF. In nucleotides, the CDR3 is TGTGCCAGCAGTGAAAGAAAATCCACAGATACGCAGTATTTT.

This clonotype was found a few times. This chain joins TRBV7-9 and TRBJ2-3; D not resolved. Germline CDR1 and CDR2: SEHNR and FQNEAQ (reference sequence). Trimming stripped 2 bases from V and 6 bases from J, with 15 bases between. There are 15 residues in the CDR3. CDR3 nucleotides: TGTGCCAGCAGCTTAAGACTTCCCGGCCGGGATACGCAGTATTTT. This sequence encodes CASSLRLPGRDTQYF.

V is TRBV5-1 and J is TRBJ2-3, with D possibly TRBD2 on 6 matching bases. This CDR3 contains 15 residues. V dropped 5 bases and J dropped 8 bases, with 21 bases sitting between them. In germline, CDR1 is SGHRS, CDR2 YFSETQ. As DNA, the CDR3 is TGCGCCAGCAGACTCTCCGGGACTGAATATGGTACGCAGTATTTT. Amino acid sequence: CASRLSGTEYGTQYF.

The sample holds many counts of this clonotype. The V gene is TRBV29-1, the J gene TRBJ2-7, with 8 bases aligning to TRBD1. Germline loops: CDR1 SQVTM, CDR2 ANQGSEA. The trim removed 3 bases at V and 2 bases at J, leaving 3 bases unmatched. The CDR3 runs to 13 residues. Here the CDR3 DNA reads TGCAGCGTTGAGACAGGGGAACCCTACGAGCAGTACTTC. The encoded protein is CSVETGEPYEQYF.

In nucleotides, the CDR3 is TGTGCCAGCACCCTCCCGGTGGACACGACGCCCGAGCAGTACTTC. This encodes CASTLPVDTTPEQYF. The chain carries TRBV14 and TRBJ2-7; tentatively, D is TRBD1 (5 bases). The germline V gene encodes CDR1 SGHDN and CDR2 FVKESK. The CDR3 runs to 15 residues. V was shortened by 7 bases and J by 6 bases, with 22 bases between the two germline ends.